The clone carrying this T cell receptor beta chain was recorded only once. This entry comes from a study of T cells in Graves' hyperthyroidism and ophthalmopathy. Study-wide context: Peripheral blood collection took place at initial diagnosis, before any treatment.

The study enrolled patients aged 18 to 65 with newly diagnosed hyperthyroidism of under 2 months' duration. This CDR3 is built from 18 residues. The germline gives CDR1 KGHSH, CDR2 LQKENI. V shed 2 bases, J shed 1 base, and the junction held 8 bases outside the gene matches. The CDR3 regions of TCR beta were amplified from RNA transcripts. First-round RT-PCR with HTBI primers amplified the TCR CDR3 region. MiXCR, run by TCRdb on the multiplex PCR reads, gives a single entry per CDR3 protein. The sample includes approximately 600,000 distinct CDR3 sequences, 15% to 20% of them seen just once. Material for sequencing was blood. The chain uses TRBV18 and TRBJ2-2, with 9 bases matching TRBD1. This sequence was found in a woman aged 25 to 39 with Graves' hyperthyroidism. In DNA, the CDR3 is TGTGCCAGCTCACCATCTCTGAGGGGACAGGGGAACACCGGGGAGCTGTTTTTT. It yields the protein CASSPSLRGQGNTGELFF. Full variable domain (outside the CDR3, taken from reference TRBV18 and TRBJ2-2): NAGVMQNPRHLVRRRGQEARLRCSPMKGHSHVYWYRQLPEEGLKFMVYLQKENIIDESGMPKERFSAEFPKEGPSILRIQQVVRGDSAAYFCASSPSLRGQGNTGELFFGEGSRLTVL.